The sequence of this T cell receptor (beta chain) was determined in a study of early T cells in non-severe SARS-CoV-2 infection. Study information: Bulk RNA from unsorted whole blood was sequenced; chains were unpaired. Study-wide results and caveats: VDJdb-based annotation leaned toward anti-spike CD8 responses and missed private and CD4 specificities.

Attachment of unique molecular identifiers to individual cDNA molecules was performed. TCRdb passed the 5' RACE reads through MiXCR, listing each CDR3 protein once. The sample contains roughly 48,000 distinct CDR3 sequences, roughly 5.9% of which appear only once. This clonotype was seen more than once but under ten times. The antigen remains unidentified. After removal of 7 bases from V and 6 bases from J, the junction contained 3 bases not matched to a gene. CDR1 SGHRS and CDR2 YFSETQ come from the germline V gene. This CDR3 has 12 residues. The source material was whole blood. The chain uses TRBV5-1 and TRBJ2-3; 9 bases are shared with TRBD1. The sequence was obtained from an adult who was a healthcare worker with PCR-confirmed SARS-CoV-2 infection or an uninfected control (not recorded which). CDR3 in DNA: TGCGCCAGCGGACAGGGGTCGGATACGCAGTATTTT. Translated, it gives CASGQGSDTQYF.